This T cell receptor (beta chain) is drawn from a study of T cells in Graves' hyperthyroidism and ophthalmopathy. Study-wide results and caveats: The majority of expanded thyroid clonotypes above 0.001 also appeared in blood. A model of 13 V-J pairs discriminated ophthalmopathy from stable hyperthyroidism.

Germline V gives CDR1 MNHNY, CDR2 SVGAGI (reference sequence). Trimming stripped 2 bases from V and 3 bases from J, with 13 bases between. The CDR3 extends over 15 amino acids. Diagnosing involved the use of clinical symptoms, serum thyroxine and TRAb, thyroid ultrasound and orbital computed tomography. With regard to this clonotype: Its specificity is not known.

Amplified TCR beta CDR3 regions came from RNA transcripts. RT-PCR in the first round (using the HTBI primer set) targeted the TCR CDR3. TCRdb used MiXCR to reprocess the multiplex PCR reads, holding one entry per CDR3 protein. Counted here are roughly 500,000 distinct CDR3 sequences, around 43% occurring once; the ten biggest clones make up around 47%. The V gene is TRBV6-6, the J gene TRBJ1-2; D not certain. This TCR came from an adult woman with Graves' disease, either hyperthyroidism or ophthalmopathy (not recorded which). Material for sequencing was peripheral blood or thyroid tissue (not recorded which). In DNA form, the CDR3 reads TGTGCCAGCAGTTACAGGGCGGGAGGATACTATGGCTACACCTTC. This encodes CASSYRAGGYYGYTF.